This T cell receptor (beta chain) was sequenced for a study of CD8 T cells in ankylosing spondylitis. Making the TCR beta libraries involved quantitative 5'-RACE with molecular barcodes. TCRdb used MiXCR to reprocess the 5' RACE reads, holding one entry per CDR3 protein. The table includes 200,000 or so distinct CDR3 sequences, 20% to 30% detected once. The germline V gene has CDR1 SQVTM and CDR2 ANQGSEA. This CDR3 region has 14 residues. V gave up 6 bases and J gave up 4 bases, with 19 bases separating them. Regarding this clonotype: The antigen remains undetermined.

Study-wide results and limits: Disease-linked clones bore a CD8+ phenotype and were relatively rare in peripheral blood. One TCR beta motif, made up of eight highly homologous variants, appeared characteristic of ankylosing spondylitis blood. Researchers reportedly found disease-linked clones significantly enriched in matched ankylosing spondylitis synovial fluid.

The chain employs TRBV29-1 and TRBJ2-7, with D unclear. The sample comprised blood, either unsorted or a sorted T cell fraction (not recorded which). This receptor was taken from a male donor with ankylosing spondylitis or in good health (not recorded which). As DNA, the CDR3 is TGCAGCGTACCCCTCAGACCAGAAAGGTACGAGCAGTACTTC. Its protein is CSVPLRPERYEQYF.